This T cell receptor (beta chain) was obtained from a study of CD8 T cells in Susac syndrome. About the research overall: The Susac syndrome patients that were sequenced included 5 or 6 with active disease and roughly 8 in remission. Study results and caveats: Within Susac syndrome CD4+ T cell repertoires, clonal expansion was not evident.

From blood CD8+ and CD4+ T cells, TCR beta sequences were generated. With random hexamers, reverse transcription was performed on about 0.45 to 1 ug of RNA. The TCR beta CDR3 was amplified by immunoSEQ multiplex PCR across 54 Vbeta, 13 Jbeta. MiXCR, applied by TCRdb to the immunoSEQ multiplex PCR reads, yields one record per CDR3 protein. The sample contains 55,000 to 75,000 distinct CDR3 sequences, roughly 93% of which appear only once. The CDR3 runs to 17 residues. The V gene's germline CDR1 is MDHEN and CDR2 SYDVKM. V dropped 5 bases and J dropped 1; count of bases not matched to a gene: 14. In regard to this clonotype: The antigen is unknown.

The gene calls are TRBV28 and TRBJ2-7; TRBD1 matches at 7 bases. This clonotype was obtained from a human donor with Susac syndrome. Sequenced material: CD4+ T cells from PBMCs. Written as DNA, the CDR3 is TGTGCCAGCAGTCCAATCCCGGGACAGTTGCGTTCCTACGAGCAGTACTTC. Translating gives CASSPIPGQLRSYEQYF.